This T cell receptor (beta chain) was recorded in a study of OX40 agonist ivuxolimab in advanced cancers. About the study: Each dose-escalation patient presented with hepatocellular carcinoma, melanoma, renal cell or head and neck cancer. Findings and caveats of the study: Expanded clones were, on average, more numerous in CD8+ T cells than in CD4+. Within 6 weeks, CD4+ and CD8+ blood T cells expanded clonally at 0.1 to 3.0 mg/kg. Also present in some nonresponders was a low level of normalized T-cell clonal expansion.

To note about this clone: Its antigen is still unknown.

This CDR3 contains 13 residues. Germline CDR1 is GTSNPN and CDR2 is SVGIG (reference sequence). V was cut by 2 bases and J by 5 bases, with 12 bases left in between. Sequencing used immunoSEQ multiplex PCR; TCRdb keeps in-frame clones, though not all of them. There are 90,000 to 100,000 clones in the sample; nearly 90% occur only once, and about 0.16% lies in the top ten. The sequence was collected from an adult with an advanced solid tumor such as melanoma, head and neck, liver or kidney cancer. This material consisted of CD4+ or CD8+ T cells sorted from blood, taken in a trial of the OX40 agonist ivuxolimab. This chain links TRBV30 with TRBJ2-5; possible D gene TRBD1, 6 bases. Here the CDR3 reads CAWSPQGRETQYF. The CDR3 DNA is TGTGCCTGGAGTCCCCAGGGGCGGGAGACCCAGTACTTC.